Listed below are T cell receptor beta chains from one sample, sequenced in a study of OX40 agonist ivuxolimab in advanced cancers. Here immunoSEQ multiplex PCR was the method, and the copy in TCRdb shows in-frame clones only, minus some. Seen here are tens of thousands of clones, 85% to 90% observed once, and the top ten hold 3.5% to 5%. The sequences come from CD4+ or CD8+ T cells sorted from blood, collected in a trial of the OX40 agonist ivuxolimab. The receptors here all came from an adult with an advanced solid tumor such as melanoma, head and neck, liver or kidney cancer. Each CDR3 is given with its conserved first and last residue. D genes are given only for firm matches. Where a row states a size, it is once, few, many or the class of an expanded clone; other rows omit it.

>-|-|TRBV2|TRBJ1-1
CAFRVGAGRTEAFF
TGTGCCTTTCGAGTTGGGGCAGGAAGAACTGAAGCTTTCTTT
>-|TRBD1|TRBV4-2|TRBJ2-1
CASSLNRGLGEQFF
TGTGCCAGCAGCCTAAACAGGGGGCTTGGAGAGCAGTTCTTC
>few|TRBD1|TRBV6-1|TRBJ2-5
CASTDRAETQYF
TGTGCCAGCACGGACAGGGCCGAGACCCAGTACTTC
>-|-|TRBV28|TRBJ1-1
CASSSTTPGTEAFF
TGTGCCAGCAGTTCTACGACCCCCGGTACTGAAGCTTTCTTT
>-|TRBD1|TRBV2|TRBJ1-5
CASSERAGGQPQHF
TGTGCCAGCAGTGAAAGGGCAGGGGGGCAGCCCCAGCATTTT
>-|-|TRBV25-1|TRBJ2-7
CASSEGARSPYEQYF
TGTGCCAGCAGTGAAGGGGCACGGAGTCCCTACGAGCAGTACTTC
>-|-|TRBV21-1|TRBJ2-4
CASSKAEGAKNIQYF
TGTGCCAGCAGCAAAGCTGAGGGAGCCAAAAACATTCAGTACTTC
>-|TRBD1|TRBV5-4|TRBJ1-5
CASSVQGATINQPQHF
TGTGCCAGCAGCGTACAGGGGGCGACTATCAATCAGCCCCAGCATTTT
>few|-|TRBV19|TRBJ1-4
CASSSSRGFRYEKLFF
TGTGCCAGTAGTTCGTCCCGAGGGTTTAGATACGAAAAACTGTTTTTT
>-|-|TRBV5-6|TRBJ1-1
CASSFRTPNTEAFF
TGTGCCAGCAGCTTTAGGACTCCGAACACTGAAGCTTTCTTT